These 23 T cell receptor beta chains were all obtained from the same sample, sequenced in a study of T-cell reconstitution after alpha-beta-depleted transplantation in children. The TCRbeta library was prepared with unique molecular identifiers. TCRdb passed the PCR reads through MiXCR, listing each CDR3 protein once. The repertoire holds about 830,000 distinct CDR3 sequences, approximately 15% seen once, with about 5% in the top ten. The material sequenced was PBMCs, mostly from graft donor cells, taken 360 days after TCRalphabeta/CD19-depleted stem cell transplant. The receptors derive from a male patient between 10 and 17 years old who had a stem cell transplant for acute lymphoblastic leukemia, so the T cells may come from the graft donor.

This clonotype was recorded a few times. The chain is built from TRBV6-5 and TRBJ1-1; D ambiguous. The germline gives CDR1 MNHEY, CDR2 SVGAGI. This CDR3 comprises 11 residues. With 3 bases removed from V and 6 bases from J, the gap between germline ends came to 5 bases. The CDR3 DNA follows: TGTGCCAGCAGTTATCCTCCTGAAGCTTTCTTT. It is translated as CASSYPPEAFF.

The chain employs TRBV24-1 and TRBJ2-3, with 11 bases matching TRBD2. The CDR3 sequence is 16 residues long. The V gene's germline CDR1 is KGHDR and CDR2 SFDVKD. J was trimmed by 2 bases and V by 9 bases; bases with no gene match: 9. Here the CDR3 DNA reads TGTGCCACCTCTACCCTAGCGGGAGGTTTCACAGATACGCAGTATTTT. Encoded protein: CATSTLAGGFTDTQYF.

Ten or more counts support this clonotype. The chain carries TRBV12-3 or TRBV12-4 and TRBJ2-7; TRBD1 agrees at 10 bases. With V trimmed by 5 bases and J by 7 bases, 17 bases remained unmatched. The CDR3 has 17 amino acids. This CDR3 is CASSLPSDGTGEGEQYF. CDR3 DNA: TGTGCCAGCAGTCTACCCTCAGACGGGACAGGGGAAGGGGAGCAGTACTTC.

This clonotype occurred a few times. J is TRBJ1-3 and V is TRBV12-3 or TRBV12-4; D remains unclear. The CDR3 loop spans 13 amino acids. Trimming shortened V by 5 bases and J by 2 bases, and 7 bases separated the two germline ends. The CDR3 nucleotides are TGTGCCAGCAGTCCCTACCCTGGAAACACCATATATTTT. Its translation is CASSPYPGNTIYF.

In its sample, this clonotype was seen a few times. The genes are TRBV7-9 and TRBJ1-5, with a weak D call TRBD1 (6 bases). This CDR3 is 11 amino acids long. Trimming removed 3 bases at V and 12 bases at J, with 9 bases between. CDR1 is SEHNR, CDR2 FQNEAQ, per germline (reference sequence). This CDR3 reads CASSLGGHQHF. CDR3 coding DNA: TGTGCCAGCAGCTTGGGGGGGCACCAGCATTTT.

The chain is built from TRBV7-3 and TRBJ2-1; no clear D gene. Germline loops: CDR1 SGHTA, CDR2 FQGTGA. V was trimmed by 4 bases and J by 0 bases, leaving 16 bases between them. The CDR3 totals 17 residues. The CDR3 sequence is CASSSRKGPSSYNEQFF. The CDR3 nucleotides read TGTGCCAGCAGCTCCCGGAAAGGGCCTAGCTCCTACAATGAGCAGTTCTTC.

This chain links TRBV29-1 with TRBJ2-5; TRBD2 matches 9 bases. The CDR3 totals 15 residues. Looked up from germline, CDR1 is SQVTM and CDR2 is ANQGSEA. V was clipped by 7 bases and J by 5 bases; unmatched bases: 14. The DNA of the CDR3 is TGCAGCGGGAGTTCTGGCGGGAGGGCCTGGGAGACCCAGTACTTC. This gives the protein CSGSSGGRAWETQYF.

The V and J genes are TRBV18 and TRBJ2-5; TRBD2 aligns across 10 bases. The V gene's germline CDR1 is KGHSH and CDR2 LQKENI. V gave up 0 bases and J gave up 2 bases; unmatched junction bases: 3. The CDR3 loop spans 16 amino acids. CDR3 bases: TGTGCCAGCTCACCACCTAGCGGGAGGTGGCAAGAGACCCAGTACTTC. It specifies CASSPPSGRWQETQYF.

The chain combines TRBV6-5 with TRBJ1-5; the D is unclear. V lost 5 bases and J 2 bases, leaving 16 bases between the germline ends. In germline, CDR1 is MNHEY, CDR2 SVGAGI. This CDR3 comprises 16 residues. CDR3 protein: CASSPRPWSGNQPQHF. The CDR3 coding sequence is TGTGCCAGCAGTCCTCGACCATGGAGCGGCAATCAGCCCCAGCATTTT.

With regard to this clonotype: A junction end diverges from the germline sequence, so it may reflect a read error. The gene calls are TRBV20-1 and TRBJ2-7; 10 bases fit TRBD2. The CDR3 covers 16 residues. Germline-derived CDR1 and CDR2 are DFQATT and SNEGSKA (reference sequence). The CDR3 DNA reads TGCTGTGCTAGAGAAAGACTAGCGGGCACTTTTTACGAGCAGTACTTC. Translating gives CCARERLAGTFYEQYF.

The CDR3 protein is CASSLVTHSDMGRAYEQYF. CDR3 nucleotides: TGTGCCAGCAGCTTAGTAACCCACTCGGATATGGGCCGGGCCTACGAGCAGTACTTC. The V and J genes are TRBV11-2 and TRBJ2-7, with unresolved D. V gave up 1 base and J gave up 2 bases, with 24 bases separating them. The CDR3 is 19 amino acids. Germline V lookup: CDR1 SGHAT, CDR2 FQNNGV.

Many counts were recorded for this clonotype. The chain combines TRBV24-1 with TRBJ2-7; the D gene is possibly TRBD1 (6 bases). There are 13 residues in the CDR3. V lost 0 bases, J lost 6 bases, and 8 bases lay in between. Germline lookup yields CDR1 KGHDR and CDR2 SFDVKD. The CDR3 DNA reads as TGTGCCACCAGTGATTTGCCAGGGGCCGAGCAGTACTTC. Its protein product is CATSDLPGAEQYF.

The chain links TRBV27 to TRBJ2-5; TRBD1 is a possible D gene (5 bases). This CDR3 has 14 residues. Germline V gives CDR1 MNHEY, CDR2 SMNVEV (reference sequence). The V end was cut by 2 bases, the J end by 4 bases, with 11 bases between. The CDR3 sequence is CASSLSRGSETQYF. The CDR3 nucleotides are TGTGCCAGCAGTTTAAGTAGGGGATCAGAGACCCAGTACTTC.

The CDR3 here is CSPLADFYEQYF. The CDR3, as DNA: TGCAGTCCTCTAGCGGATTTCTACGAGCAGTACTTC. The chain carries TRBV20-1 and TRBJ2-7, with TRBD2 identical over 7 bases. V trimming: 8 bases; J trimming: 3 bases; junction bases outside the gene matches: 7. Germline CDR1 DFQATT, CDR2 SNEGSKA (reference sequence). The CDR3 totals 12 residues.

A few counts support this clonotype. The V gene is TRBV20-1, the J gene TRBJ1-2; 9 bases line up with TRBD1. Losses at the gene ends were 4 bases for V and 4 bases for J; bases not matched to a gene: 7. CDR1 DFQATT and CDR2 SNEGSKA come from the germline V gene (reference sequence). This CDR3 is 14 amino acids long. The CDR3: CSAKDRGGGYGYTF. The CDR3 DNA is TGCAGTGCTAAGGACAGGGGAGGCGGCTATGGCTACACCTTC.

This clonotype was observed a handful of times. The chain links TRBV11-2 to TRBJ1-2; 11 bases align to TRBD1. The ends lost 5 bases at V and 2 bases at J; junction bases unmatched: 7. This CDR3 contains 16 residues. Germline assignment: CDR1 SGHAT and CDR2 FQNNGV. The CDR3 DNA reads TGTGCCAGCAGCCCCCAAAGGACAGGGGGCAACTATGGCTACACCTTC. Residues: CASSPQRTGGNYGYTF.

This chain uses TRBV20-1 with TRBJ2-3; 8 bases line up with TRBD2. The CDR3 totals 16 residues. V was pared by 5 bases and J by 6 bases, with 16 bases of the junction left unmatched. Germline CDR1 reads DFQATT; CDR2 reads SNEGSKA (reference sequence). This CDR3 is CSASIIAGRAVDTQYF. CDR3 DNA: TGCAGTGCTTCAATCATAGCGGGGAGAGCGGTCGATACGCAGTATTTT.

This rearrangement joins TRBV13 to TRBJ2-7; a possible D gene is TRBD1 (5 bases). The CDR3 totals 13 residues. V was shortened by 8 bases and J by 0 bases, with 11 bases between the two germline ends. The germline V gene encodes CDR1 PRHDT and CDR2 FYEKMQ (reference sequence). The CDR3 DNA reads as TGTGCCAGCGGTAAGGGGCACTCCTACGAGCAGTACTTC. Translated, it gives CASGKGHSYEQYF.

CDR3 DNA: TGTGCCAGCAGGATTGGACTAGCGGCAGTCACGCAGTATTTT. Its protein product is CASRIGLAAVTQYF. The rearrangement joins TRBV6-1 to TRBJ2-3; 10 nucleotides align to TRBD2. The V segment lost 6 bases and the J segment 9 bases; nucleotides outside the gene matches: 9. Germline CDR1 reads MNHNS; CDR2 reads SASEGT. This CDR3 is built from 14 residues.

The chain employs TRBV20-1 and TRBJ2-1; unclear D gene. Trimming took off 0 bases at V and 13 bases at J, with 4 bases between the two ends. The V gene's germline CDR1 is DFQATT and CDR2 SNEGSKA (reference sequence). CDR3 size: 9 residues. The CDR3 DNA sequence: TGCAGTGCTAGAGAGTCCCAGTTCTTC. Protein product: CSARESQFF.

This clonotype has just a few counts. The chain couples TRBV27 to TRBJ2-1, with 9 positions matching TRBD2. V was pared by 9 bases and J by 4 bases, with 7 bases of the junction left unmatched. The length of the CDR3 is 14 residues. CDR1 MNHEY and CDR2 SMNVEV come from the germline V gene (reference sequence). CDR3 protein: CASAGGRGYNEQFF. CDR3 sequence (DNA): TGTGCCAGTGCGGGCGGGAGGGGGTACAATGAGCAGTTCTTC.

This clonotype was counted between two and nine times. This sequence joins TRBV6-5 and TRBJ2-7; TRBD2 matches 7 bases. J was trimmed by 3 bases and V by 1 base; bases with no gene match: 3. The CDR3 extends over 14 amino acids. The germline V gene has CDR1 MNHEY and CDR2 SVGAGI. CDR3 sequence: CASSYWSSGYEQYF. DNA for the CDR3: TGTGCCAGCAGTTACTGGTCTAGCGGCTACGAGCAGTACTTC.

J is TRBJ1-5 and V is TRBV15; TRBD1 matches 7 bases. CDR1 is LNHNV and CDR2 is YYDKDF in the germline V gene (reference sequence). The CDR3 has 16 residues. V lost 1 base to trimming and J lost 2 bases; unmatched junction nucleotides: 5. CDR3 sequence: CATSRGDRAGNQPQHF. The CDR3 nucleotides read TGTGCCACCAGCAGAGGCGACAGGGCCGGCAATCAGCCCCAGCATTTT.